The 8 T cell receptor beta chains below come from one sample, sequenced in a study of blood T cell repertoires in COVID-19 (dated by TCRdb to the early 2020s). Libraries were constructed by the immunoSEQ multiplex PCR assay. Imported from immuneACCESS, the table was reduced by TCRdb to in-frame sequences with V and J called. These copies leave out some clones; in studies compared against another copy, an unresolved V gene accounts for under half, and the cause of the remainder is not known. For this sample there are fewer than 200,000 clones; around four fifths appear just once. Roughly 7.5% of the sample rests with the top ten. Sequencing was done on a sample of peripheral blood. Every receptor here comes from a woman between 65 and 79 years old with COVID-19, enrolled during active disease.

The sample holds one count of this clone. The chain is built from TRBV6-1 and TRBJ2-7, with 11 bases aligning to TRBD2. Germline V gene sequence: CDR1 MNHNS, CDR2 SASEGT. Unmatched junction bases numbered 9, after V lost 3 bases and J lost 2 bases. The CDR3 spans 17 residues. The CDR3: CASSETLAGGPTYEQYF. Here the CDR3 DNA reads TGTGCCAGCAGTGAGACCCTAGCGGGAGGCCCCACCTACGAGCAGTACTTC.

This chain uses TRBV28 with TRBJ1-5; 8 bases map to TRBD1. The CDR3 extends over 15 amino acids. The J segment lost 6 bases and the V segment lost 6 bases, leaving 10 bases of the junction unmatched. Looked up from germline, CDR1 is MDHEN and CDR2 is SYDVKM. CDR3: CASSPPQGAGQPQHF. In DNA form, the CDR3 reads TGTGCCAGCAGCCCACCCCAGGGGGCTGGTCAGCCCCAGCATTTT.

This clone has ten or more counts. The rearrangement joins TRBV18 to TRBJ2-2; 7 positions match TRBD1. The trim removed 4 bases at V and 7 bases at J, leaving 12 bases unmatched. The CDR3 runs 16 residues. Germline CDR1 KGHSH, CDR2 LQKENI. DNA for the CDR3: TGTGCCAGCTCACAAACCGCGGACAGGTCTATCGGGGAGCTGTTTTTT. This codes for CASSQTADRSIGELFF. The complete variable domain, with remaining parts taken from reference TRBV18 and TRBJ2-2, reads NAGVMQNPRHLVRRRGQEARLRCSPMKGHSHVYWYRQLPEEGLKFMVYLQKENIIDESGMPKERFSAEFPKEGPSILRIQQVVRGDSAAYFCASSQTADRSIGELFFGEGSRLTVL.

Here the CDR3 reads CASSQLGLAGAKNIQYF. The CDR3 DNA reads as TGTGCCAGCAGCCAGTTGGGACTAGCCGGAGCCAAAAACATTCAGTACTTC. The rearrangement uses TRBV14 and TRBJ2-4; 9 bases agree with TRBD2. Germline CDR1 reads SGHDN; CDR2 reads FVKESK. V shed 3 bases and J 0 bases; nucleotides not matched to a gene: 6. This CDR3 region has 17 residues.

The chain combines TRBV7-2 with TRBJ2-1; the D gene is possibly TRBD2 (5 bases). Trimming stripped 5 bases from V and 7 bases from J, with 18 bases between. The CDR3 runs 15 residues. CDR1 and CDR2 from the germline V gene are SGHTA and FQGNSA. Here the CDR3 reads CASSRPSPRGNEQFF. DNA for the CDR3: TGTGCCAGCAGCCGCCCTTCCCCAAGAGGGAATGAGCAGTTCTTC.

V usage is TRBV11-2 and J usage is TRBJ2-3; TRBD1 aligns across 8 bases. Germline V gives CDR1 SGHAT, CDR2 FQNNGV. This CDR3 spans 15 amino acids. V gave up 2 bases and J gave up 5 bases; unmatched junction bases: 6. As DNA, the CDR3 is TGTGCCAGCAGCTTATACGCACAGGGGGAAGATACGCAGTATTTT. Its protein is CASSLYAQGEDTQYF. Complete variable domain (other parts from reference TRBV11-2 and TRBJ2-3): EAGVAQSPRYKIIEKRQSVAFWCNPISGHATLYWYQQILGQGPKLLIQFQNNGVVDDSQLPKDRFSAERLKGVDSTLKIQPAKLEDSAVYLCASSLYAQGEDTQYFGPGTRLTVL.

The gene calls are TRBV9 and TRBJ2-1; no firm D call. V lost 0 bases, J lost 3 bases, and 7 bases lay in between. The germline V gene has CDR1 SGDLS and CDR2 YYNGEE. The CDR3 is 14 residues long. CDR3 in amino acids: CASSVDGSYNEQFF. DNA of the CDR3: TGTGCCAGCAGCGTAGACGGTAGCTACAATGAGCAGTTCTTC.

The chain recombines TRBV28 with TRBJ2-4; perhaps TRBD2 as D (6 bases). The CDR3 has 16 amino acids. V lost 3 bases, J lost 4 bases, and 16 bases lay in between. Germline V gene lookup returns CDR1 MDHEN and CDR2 SYDVKM. CDR3 coding DNA: TGTGCCAGCAGTTTTAGGACGGGACTCGTAAAAAACATTCAGTACTTC. Its translation is CASSFRTGLVKNIQYF.